Listed here are 10 T cell receptor beta chains from one sample, sequenced in a study of response to subunit inactivated influenza vaccine. MiXCR, run by TCRdb on the RT-PCR reads, gives a single entry per CDR3 protein. This sample has about 650,000 distinct CDR3 sequences, with more than 15% found just once. This specimen consisted of PBMCs from blood, obtained 12 days after vaccination. These receptors originate from a man over 45 who received an inactivated influenza vaccine.

This clonotype was seen a few times. The rearrangement uses TRBV7-2 and TRBJ2-3, with 10 bases identical to TRBD2. Germline values: CDR1 SGHTA, CDR2 FQGNSA. V shed 1 base and J 1 base; nucleotides not matched to a gene: 2. This CDR3 has 16 amino acids. The CDR3 DNA sequence: TGTGCCAGCAGCTTAGTCGGGACTAGCGGCACAGATACGCAGTATTTT. It codes for CASSLVGTSGTDTQYF.

This clonotype was observed many times. V gene TRBV14 combines with J gene TRBJ2-2, with 13 positions matching TRBD2. The CDR3 is 18 amino acids. Germline values: CDR1 SGHDN, CDR2 FVKESK. The trim removed 3 bases at V and 4 bases at J, leaving 8 bases unmatched. The CDR3 nucleotides are TGTGCCAGCAGCCACACGACTAGCGGGGGGACAATCACCGGGGAGCTGTTTTTT. Its translation is CASSHTTSGGTITGELFF.

This clonotype was counted a few times. The V call is TRBV28, the J call TRBJ1-5; D is perhaps TRBD1 (6 bases). There are 10 residues in the CDR3. CDR1 is MDHEN, CDR2 SYDVKM, per germline. V shed 11 bases and J shed 7 bases, with 9 bases lying between them. The CDR3 DNA reads TGTGCCGCAGGGGAACAGCCCCAGCATTTT. Residues: CAAGEQPQHF.

The rearrangement links TRBV7-2 to TRBJ1-6; 7 bases are shared with TRBD1. V dropped 3 bases and J dropped 5; count of bases not matched to a gene: 4. CDR1 SGHTA and CDR2 FQGNSA come from the germline V gene. The CDR3 runs 15 residues. The CDR3 DNA is TGTGCCAGCAGCTTGGACAGGCCCCATAATTCACCCCTCCACTTT. This sequence encodes CASSLDRPHNSPLHF. The variable domain in full, with the rest retrieved from reference TRBV7-2 and TRBJ1-6, is GAGVSQSPSNKVTEKGKDVELRCDPISGHTALYWYRQSLGQGLEFLIYFQGNSAPDKSGLPSDRFSAERTGGSVSTLTIQRTQQEDSAVYLCASSLDRPHNSPLHFGNGTRLTVT.

This clonotype came up a few times. CDR3 sequence: CASSRDRSPYGYTF. Written as DNA, the CDR3 is TGTGCCAGCAGCAGGGACAGGTCGCCCTATGGCTACACCTTC. V gene TRBV5-6 combines with J gene TRBJ1-2, with 8 bases that match TRBD1. There are 14 residues in the CDR3. Germline loops: CDR1 SGHDT, CDR2 YYEEEE. The J segment lost 4 bases and the V segment lost 4 bases, leaving 6 bases of the junction unmatched.

V and J are TRBV4-2 and TRBJ2-3, with D maybe TRBD2 (7 bases). The CDR3 spans 15 residues. Germline-derived CDR1 and CDR2 are LGHNA and YNFKEQ. Deletions cut 7 bases from V and 6 bases from J, with 20 bases between. Here the CDR3 DNA reads TGTGCCAGCACCCCGGGGGGCGGGCCTAGGGATACGCAGTATTTT. Amino acids: CASTPGGGPRDTQYF.

This clonotype was picked up a small number of times. V gene TRBV6-2 or TRBV6-3 combines with J gene TRBJ2-1; no clear D. Germline V CDR1 and CDR2: MNHEY, SVGEGT. The CDR3 consists of 11 residues. Trimming cost V 7 bases and J 5 bases, with 6 bases left between them. CDR3 amino acids: CASIRHNEQFF. In DNA, the CDR3 is TGTGCCAGCATAAGGCACAATGAGCAGTTCTTC.

This sequence joins TRBV7-9 and TRBJ2-1; 8 bases align to TRBD1. The CDR3 has 14 amino acids. V was pared by 5 bases and J by 7 bases, with 7 bases of the junction left unmatched. Germline V lookup: CDR1 SEHNR, CDR2 FQNEAQ (reference sequence). In DNA form, the CDR3 reads TGTGCCAGCAGCGTCGGGACAGGAAGAAATGAGCAGTTCTTC. It encodes CASSVGTGRNEQFF.

This clonotype occurred many times. The chain links TRBV4-2 to TRBJ2-7; D unclear. The length of the CDR3 is 13 residues. Deletions cut 0 bases from V and 7 bases from J, with 10 bases between. CDR1 and CDR2 from the germline V gene are LGHNA and YNFKEQ. This CDR3 reads CASSQEARWEQYF. The CDR3 nucleotides read TGTGCCAGCAGCCAAGAGGCTCGTTGGGAGCAGTACTTC.

This sequence joins TRBV7-2 and TRBJ2-2; a weak D match, TRBD1 (6 bases). In germline, CDR1 is SGHTA, CDR2 FQGNSA. This CDR3 has 16 residues. V shed 5 bases and J shed 1 base, with 14 bases lying between them. The CDR3 here is CASSARGHQNTGELFF. As DNA, the CDR3 is TGTGCCAGCAGCGCCCGGGGACACCAGAACACCGGGGAGCTGTTTTTT.